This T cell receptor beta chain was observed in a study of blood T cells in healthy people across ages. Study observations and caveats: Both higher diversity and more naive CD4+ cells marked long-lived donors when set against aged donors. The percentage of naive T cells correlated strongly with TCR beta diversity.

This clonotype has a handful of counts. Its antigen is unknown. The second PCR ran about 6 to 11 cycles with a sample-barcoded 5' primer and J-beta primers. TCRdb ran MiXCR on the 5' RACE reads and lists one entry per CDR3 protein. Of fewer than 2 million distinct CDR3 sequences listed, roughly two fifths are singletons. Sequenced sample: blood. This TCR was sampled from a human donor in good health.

In DNA, the CDR3 is TGTGCCAGCAGTGTTGTAGCTCAAGAGACCCAGTACTTC. Translating gives CASSVVAQETQYF. V usage is TRBV2 and J usage is TRBJ2-5; no firm D call. Looked up from germline, CDR1 is SNHLY and CDR2 is FYNNEI. This CDR3 is 13 amino acids long. With 4 bases removed from V and 2 bases from J, the gap between germline ends came to 8 bases.